The rows below give T cell receptor beta chains drawn from one sample of a study of control samples from healthy donors and cancer patients. Some clones are missing from TCRdb's copy, which holds only in-frame ones; the method was immunoSEQ multiplex PCR. This sample carries about 73,000 clones, over 75% of them seen once, and the ten largest clones take 3% to 4%. The sequenced material came from blood. The source is a woman in her fifties or sixties in good health. Both conserved end residues are part of each CDR3. A D gene is named only where the DNA matches it firmly. Clone size is not always given. Where it is, it says once, few, many or a class for expanded clones.

CDR3 length: 19
J gene: TRBJ2-1
D gene: TRBD2
V gene: TRBV2
clone size: .
CDR3 DNA: TGTGCCAGCAGCGGAAAGGGGACTAGCGGGAGGCTCTCCTACAATGAGCAGTTCTTC
CDR3 protein: CASSGKGTSGRLSYNEQFF

CDR3 length: 13
J gene: TRBJ1-2
D gene: .
V gene: TRBV5-4
clone size: .
CDR3 DNA: TGTGCCAGCAGCTTTCAGGGTGTAAGTGGCTACACCTTC
CDR3 protein: CASSFQGVSGYTF

CDR3 length: 15
J gene: TRBJ2-5
D gene: .
V gene: TRBV27
clone size: .
CDR3 DNA: TGTGCCAGCAGTTTATCTGTTTGGGGGCGAGAGACCCAGTACTTC
CDR3 protein: CASSLSVWGRETQYF

CDR3 length: 13
J gene: TRBJ1-2
D gene: .
V gene: TRBV9
clone size: .
CDR3 DNA: TGTGCCAGCAGCGTCGGGGCAGACTATGGCTACACCTTC
CDR3 protein: CASSVGADYGYTF

CDR3 length: 14
J gene: TRBJ2-1
D gene: .
V gene: TRBV9
clone size: .
CDR3 DNA: TGTGCCAGCAGCGTAGACGGCGATAGTAACGAGCAGTTCTTC
CDR3 protein: CASSVDGDSNEQFF

CDR3 length: 14
J gene: TRBJ2-3
D gene: TRBD2
V gene: TRBV7-9
clone size: .
CDR3 DNA: TGTGCCAGCAGCTTCGGGGGGTCCACAGATACGCAGTATTTT
CDR3 protein: CASSFGGSTDTQYF

CDR3 length: 13
J gene: TRBJ2-3
D gene: .
V gene: TRBV2
clone size: .
CDR3 DNA: TGTGCCAGCAGTGAAGTTTTGTCAGATACGCAGTATTTT
CDR3 protein: CASSEVLSDTQYF

CDR3 length: 16
J gene: TRBJ1-2
D gene: TRBD1
V gene: TRBV28
clone size: .
CDR3 DNA: TGTGCCAGCAGTCCCTCCCCGGGACAGGGGAACTATGGCTACACCTTC
CDR3 protein: CASSPSPGQGNYGYTF

CDR3 length: 12
J gene: TRBJ1-6
D gene: .
V gene: TRBV28
clone size: .
CDR3 DNA: TGTGCCAGCAGTTTTCCCCGGGGACCCCTCCACTTT
CDR3 protein: CASSFPRGPLHF

CDR3 length: 15
J gene: TRBJ1-6
D gene: .
V gene: TRBV7-9
clone size: .
CDR3 DNA: TGTGCCAGCAGCCCAGTGGGGGCTGCGTATTCACCCCTCCACTTT
CDR3 protein: CASSPVGAAYSPLHF

CDR3 length: 13
J gene: TRBJ1-1
D gene: .
V gene: TRBV2
clone size: .
CDR3 DNA: TGTGCCAGCAGTGTCGGGGGAAGCACTGAAGCTTTCTTT
CDR3 protein: CASSVGGSTEAFF

CDR3 length: 15
J gene: TRBJ1-4
D gene: .
V gene: TRBV5-6
clone size: .
CDR3 DNA: TGTGCCAGCAGCTTGAAGAGAACAACTAATGAAAAACTGTTTTTT
CDR3 protein: CASSLKRTTNEKLFF

CDR3 length: 15
J gene: TRBJ2-1
D gene: TRBD2
V gene: TRBV10-3
clone size: once
CDR3 DNA: TGTGCCATCAGGGTCCCGGGACTAGCAGACAATGAGCAGTTCTTC
CDR3 protein: CAIRVPGLADNEQFF

CDR3 length: 14
J gene: TRBJ1-6
D gene: .
V gene: TRBV5-1
clone size: few
CDR3 DNA: TGCGCCAGCGAAGAGGGGCAGGGCAATTCACCCCTCCACTTT
CDR3 protein: CASEEGQGNSPLHF

CDR3 length: 13
J gene: TRBJ1-1
D gene: .
V gene: TRBV10-1
clone size: .
CDR3 DNA: TGCGCCAGCAGTGGGGCAGGGAACACTGAAGCTTTCTTT
CDR3 protein: CASSGAGNTEAFF

CDR3 length: 16
J gene: TRBJ2-3
D gene: TRBD2
V gene: TRBV3-1/TRBV3-2
clone size: .
CDR3 DNA: TGTGCCAGCAGCCCGAGTACTAGCGGGAACACAGATACGCAGTATTTT
CDR3 protein: CASSPSTSGNTDTQYF

CDR3 length: 13
J gene: TRBJ1-1
D gene: .
V gene: TRBV7-9
clone size: .
CDR3 DNA: TGTGCCAGCAGCTTAGTGGGCCCGGGGAGGGCTTTCTTT
CDR3 protein: CASSLVGPGRAFF

CDR3 length: 14
J gene: TRBJ1-6
D gene: .
V gene: TRBV25-1
clone size: .
CDR3 DNA: TGTGCCAGCAGTGAAAACTGGGAAGGGACACCCCTCCACTTT
CDR3 protein: CASSENWEGTPLHF

CDR3 length: 12
J gene: TRBJ2-7
D gene: .
V gene: TRBV10-3
clone size: .
CDR3 DNA: TGTGCCGGAGGGGGCGCAGCGTACGAGCAGTACTTC
CDR3 protein: CAGGGAAYEQYF

CDR3 length: 13
J gene: TRBJ2-7
D gene: .
V gene: TRBV2
clone size: .
CDR3 DNA: TGTGCCAGCAGTGAAAGGAAAGCCTACGAGCAGTACTTC
CDR3 protein: CASSERKAYEQYF

CDR3 length: 14
J gene: TRBJ1-2
D gene: .
V gene: TRBV5-5
clone size: .
CDR3 DNA: TGTGCCAGCGGCAGGGAGTTACTGAACTATGGCTACACCTTC
CDR3 protein: CASGRELLNYGYTF

CDR3 length: 12
J gene: TRBJ1-6
D gene: .
V gene: TRBV2
clone size: once
CDR3 DNA: TGTGCCAGCACCCGGACCCTTTCACCCCTCCACTTT
CDR3 protein: CASTRTLSPLHF

CDR3 length: 16
J gene: TRBJ1-2
D gene: .
V gene: TRBV19
clone size: .
CDR3 DNA: TGTGCCAGTACCCGACCCCGGACCTCCTTGGGGAATGGCTACACCTTC
CDR3 protein: CASTRPRTSLGNGYTF

CDR3 length: 18
J gene: TRBJ1-2
D gene: TRBD1
V gene: TRBV9
clone size: .
CDR3 DNA: TGTGCCAGCAGCGCGAGAGGACAGGGGGATCTAGCTAACTATGGCTACACCTTC
CDR3 protein: CASSARGQGDLANYGYTF

CDR3 length: 15
J gene: TRBJ2-1
D gene: TRBD1
V gene: TRBV9
clone size: .
CDR3 DNA: TGTGCCAGCAGCGCTCGGACAGGATTCTACAATGAGCAGTTCTTC
CDR3 protein: CASSARTGFYNEQFF

CDR3 length: 18
J gene: TRBJ2-1
D gene: TRBD2
V gene: TRBV15
clone size: .
CDR3 DNA: TGTGCCACCAGGAGGGGACTAGCGGGGCCCAGCTCCTACAATGAGCAGTTCTTC
CDR3 protein: CATRRGLAGPSSYNEQFF

CDR3 length: 11
J gene: TRBJ2-7
D gene: .
V gene: TRBV10-1
clone size: .
CDR3 DNA: TGCGCCAGCAGTGAGGAATTCGAGCAGTACTTC
CDR3 protein: CASSEEFEQYF

CDR3 length: 14
J gene: TRBJ2-5
D gene: TRBD2
V gene: TRBV19
clone size: .
CDR3 DNA: TGTGCCAGTAGTCCTAGCGGCTACCAAGAGACCCAGTACTTC
CDR3 protein: CASSPSGYQETQYF

CDR3 length: 15
J gene: TRBJ1-1
D gene: .
V gene: TRBV6-2/TRBV6-3
clone size: .
CDR3 DNA: TGTGCCAGCAGCCCCCCTGGGAAATTGAACACTGAAGCTTTCTTT
CDR3 protein: CASSPPGKLNTEAFF

CDR3 length: 14
J gene: TRBJ2-1
D gene: .
V gene: TRBV5-1
clone size: .
CDR3 DNA: TGCGCCAGCAGCTTGGAGGGACTCCCCAATGAGCAGTTCTTC
CDR3 protein: CASSLEGLPNEQFF

CDR3 length: 19
J gene: TRBJ2-5
D gene: TRBD2
V gene: TRBV5-1
clone size: .
CDR3 DNA: TGCGCCAGCAGCTTTCCCAGAGATGGACTAGCGGGAGATAAAGAGACCCAGTACTTC
CDR3 protein: CASSFPRDGLAGDKETQYF

CDR3 length: 15
J gene: TRBJ2-7
D gene: TRBD1
V gene: TRBV4-2
clone size: .
CDR3 DNA: TGTGCCAGCAGCCACGGGACAGGAGGATCCTACGAGCAGTACTTC
CDR3 protein: CASSHGTGGSYEQYF

CDR3 length: 20
J gene: TRBJ2-7
D gene: TRBD2
V gene: TRBV7-7
clone size: few
CDR3 DNA: TGTGCTAGCAGCCCCGTACCGGGGAGGTCTTCGAGGGAGGGATGGCACGAGCAGTACTTC
CDR3 protein: CASSPVPGRSSREGWHEQYF

CDR3 length: 15
J gene: TRBJ1-4
D gene: .
V gene: TRBV7-9
clone size: .
CDR3 DNA: TGTGCCAGCAGCCCCGGGTCGTCCCCACATGAAAAACTGTTTTTT
CDR3 protein: CASSPGSSPHEKLFF

CDR3 length: 14
J gene: TRBJ1-1
D gene: TRBD1
V gene: TRBV10-3
clone size: .
CDR3 DNA: TGTGCCATCAGTGGCGACAGGGTGAACACTGAAGCTTTCTTT
CDR3 protein: CAISGDRVNTEAFF

CDR3 length: 18
J gene: TRBJ1-4
D gene: .
V gene: TRBV4-1
clone size: .
CDR3 DNA: TGCGCCAGCAGCCAAGACGAGGAATCGAACCTTTCCTTGGAAAAACTGTTTTTT
CDR3 protein: CASSQDEESNLSLEKLFF

CDR3 length: 14
J gene: TRBJ2-6
D gene: .
V gene: TRBV10-2
clone size: .
CDR3 DNA: TGCGCCAGCAGCCACATAGGAGGGGCCAACGTCCTGACTTTC
CDR3 protein: CASSHIGGANVLTF

CDR3 length: 14
J gene: TRBJ2-1
D gene: .
V gene: TRBV5-1
clone size: .
CDR3 DNA: TGCGCCAGCAGTTCAGGGACTTCTTACAATGAGCAGTTCTTC
CDR3 protein: CASSSGTSYNEQFF

CDR3 length: 16
J gene: TRBJ2-1
D gene: TRBD2
V gene: TRBV19
clone size: .
CDR3 DNA: TGTGCCAGTAGTATGCGGCTTGGACTAGCGGGAGATGAGCAGTTCTTC
CDR3 protein: CASSMRLGLAGDEQFF

CDR3 length: 13
J gene: TRBJ2-1
D gene: TRBD2
V gene: TRBV28
clone size: .
CDR3 DNA: TGTGCCAGCAGCCTCGGGCGGGGGGATGAGCAGTTCTTC
CDR3 protein: CASSLGRGDEQFF

CDR3 length: 15
J gene: TRBJ1-2
D gene: .
V gene: TRBV5-1
clone size: .
CDR3 DNA: TGCGCCAGCAGCCTCTCCGCGGCGGGCCTCTATGGCTACACCTTC
CDR3 protein: CASSLSAAGLYGYTF

CDR3 length: 11
J gene: TRBJ1-1
D gene: .
V gene: TRBV12-5
clone size: .
CDR3 DNA: TGTGCTAGTGCCAGCCTTTTTGAAGCTTTCTTT
CDR3 protein: CASASLFEAFF

CDR3 length: 13
J gene: TRBJ2-1
D gene: .
V gene: TRBV24-1
clone size: .
CDR3 DNA: TGTGCCACCAGTGACCCTTTTTACAATGAGCAGTTCTTC
CDR3 protein: CATSDPFYNEQFF

CDR3 length: 14
J gene: TRBJ2-3
D gene: .
V gene: TRBV5-4
clone size: .
CDR3 DNA: TGTGCCAGCAGCTTGGCCTTGAACACAGATACGCAGTATTTT
CDR3 protein: CASSLALNTDTQYF

CDR3 length: 15
J gene: TRBJ1-2
D gene: .
V gene: TRBV28
clone size: .
CDR3 DNA: TGTGCCAGCAGTTTCTCCTCGGGGGGAAGGGCAGGCTACACCTTC
CDR3 protein: CASSFSSGGRAGYTF